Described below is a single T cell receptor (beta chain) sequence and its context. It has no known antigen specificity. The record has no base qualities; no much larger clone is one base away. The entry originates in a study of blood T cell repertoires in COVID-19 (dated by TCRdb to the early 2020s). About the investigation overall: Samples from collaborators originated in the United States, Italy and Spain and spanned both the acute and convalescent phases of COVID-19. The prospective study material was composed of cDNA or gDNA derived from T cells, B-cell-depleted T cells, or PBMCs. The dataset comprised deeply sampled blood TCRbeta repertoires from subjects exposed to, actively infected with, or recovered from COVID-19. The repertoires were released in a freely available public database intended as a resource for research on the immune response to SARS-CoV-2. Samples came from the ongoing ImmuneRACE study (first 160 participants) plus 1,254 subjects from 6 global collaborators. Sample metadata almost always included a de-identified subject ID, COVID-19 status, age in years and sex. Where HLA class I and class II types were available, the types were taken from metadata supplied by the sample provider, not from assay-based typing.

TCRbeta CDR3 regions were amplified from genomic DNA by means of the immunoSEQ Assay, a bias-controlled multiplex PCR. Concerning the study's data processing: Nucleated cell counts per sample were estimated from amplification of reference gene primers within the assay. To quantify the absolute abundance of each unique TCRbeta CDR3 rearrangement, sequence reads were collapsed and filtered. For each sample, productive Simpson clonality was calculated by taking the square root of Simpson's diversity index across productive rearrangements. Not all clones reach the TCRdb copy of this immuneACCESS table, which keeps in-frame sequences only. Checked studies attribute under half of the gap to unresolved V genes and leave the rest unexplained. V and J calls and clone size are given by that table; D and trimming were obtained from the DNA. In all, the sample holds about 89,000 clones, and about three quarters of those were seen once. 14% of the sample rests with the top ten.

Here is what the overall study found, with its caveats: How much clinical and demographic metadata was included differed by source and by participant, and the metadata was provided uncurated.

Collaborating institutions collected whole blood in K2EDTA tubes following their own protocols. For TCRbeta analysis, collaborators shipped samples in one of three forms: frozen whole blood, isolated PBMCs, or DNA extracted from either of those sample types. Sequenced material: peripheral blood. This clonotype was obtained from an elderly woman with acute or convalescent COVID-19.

CDR3 loop: CASSPTAKSGLNQPQHF. The DNA is as follows: TGTGCCAGCTCACCTACAGCCAAGTCAGGGCTCAATCAGCCCCAGCATTTT. The V and J genes are TRBV18 and TRBJ1-5; matching of 5 bases hints at TRBD1 as the D gene. Including cysteine and phenylalanine, the CDR3 has 17 amino acids. Only the CDR3 DNA is retained, 51 bases long and in frame from the first base. V gives up 3 bases and J gives up 3 bases, and the segment between their germline ends measures 18 bases. From the germline V gene, CDR1 is KGHSH and CDR2 is LQKENI. This CDR3, with the reference TRBV18 and TRBJ1-5 proteins standing in past its ends, gives the full variable domain NAGVMQNPRHLVRRRGQEARLRCSPMKGHSHVYWYRQLPEEGLKFMVYLQKENIIDESGMPKERFSAEFPKEGPSILRIQQVVRGDSAAYFCASSPTAKSGLNQPQHFGDGTRLSIL.